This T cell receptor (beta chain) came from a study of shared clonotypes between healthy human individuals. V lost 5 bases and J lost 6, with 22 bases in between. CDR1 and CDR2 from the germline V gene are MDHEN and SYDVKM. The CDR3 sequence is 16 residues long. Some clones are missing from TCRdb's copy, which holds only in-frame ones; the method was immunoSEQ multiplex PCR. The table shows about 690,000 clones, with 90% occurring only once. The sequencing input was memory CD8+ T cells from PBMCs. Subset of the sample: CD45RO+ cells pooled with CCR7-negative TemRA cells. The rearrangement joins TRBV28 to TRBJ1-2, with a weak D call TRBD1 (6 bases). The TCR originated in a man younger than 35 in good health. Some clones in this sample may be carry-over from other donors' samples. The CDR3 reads CASSPPIVGGGHGYTF. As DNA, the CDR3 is TGTGCCAGCAGTCCCCCGATCGTGGGGGGGGGCCATGGCTACACCTTC.